These T cell receptor beta chains were read from a single sample in a study of T-cell reconstitution after alpha-beta-depleted transplantation in children. Each CDR3 protein gets one entry after TCRdb re-called the PCR reads with MiXCR. Of fewer than 700,000 distinct CDR3 sequences listed, roughly 13% were seen once; the top ten hold 2.2%. Sample: PBMCs, mostly from graft donor cells, taken 360 days after TCRalphabeta/CD19-depleted stem cell transplant. These receptors all stem from a male patient younger than 18 who had a stem cell transplant for acute myeloid leukemia, so the T cells may come from the graft donor. The CDR3 runs from the conserved cysteine through the conserved F or W. D genes are given only for firm matches. Expanded clones get a size class; other rows say once, few or many, or leave the size out.

d_gene: TRBD2
abundance: many
j_gene: TRBJ2-1
v_gene: TRBV7-6
CDR3nt: TGTGCCAGCAGCTTGAGGTGGCGGGAGGGTGCTAGCTCCTACAATGAGCAGTTCTTC
CDR3aa: CASSLRWREGASSYNEQFF

d_gene: -
abundance: many
j_gene: TRBJ2-5
v_gene: TRBV29-1
CDR3nt: TGCAGCGTTTCTTCAGGGGTAGAGACCCAGTACTTC
CDR3aa: CSVSSGVETQYF

d_gene: TRBD1
abundance: once
j_gene: TRBJ1-4
v_gene: TRBV15
CDR3nt: TGTGCCACCAGCAGAGATGGGGACAGGGGTAATGAAAAACTGTTTTTT
CDR3aa: CATSRDGDRGNEKLFF

d_gene: -
abundance: many
j_gene: TRBJ2-7
v_gene: TRBV7-6
CDR3nt: TGTGCCAGCAGCTTAGTCGGGAGCATGGAATACGAGCAGTACTTC
CDR3aa: CASSLVGSMEYEQYF

d_gene: -
abundance: few
j_gene: TRBJ2-1
v_gene: TRBV24-1
CDR3nt: TGTGCCACCAGTGAAACGGACTTGAGGACCTACAATGAGCAGTTCTTC
CDR3aa: CATSETDLRTYNEQFF

d_gene: TRBD1
abundance: few
j_gene: TRBJ1-3
v_gene: TRBV12-3/TRBV12-4
CDR3nt: TGTGCCAGCAGTTGGGGGACAGGATCCTCTGGAAACACCATATATTTT
CDR3aa: CASSWGTGSSGNTIYF

d_gene: -
abundance: -
j_gene: TRBJ2-7
v_gene: TRBV19
CDR3nt: TGTGCCAGTAGTTCTTTCGTTGGGGAGCAGTACTTC
CDR3aa: CASSSFVGEQYF

d_gene: -
abundance: -
j_gene: TRBJ2-5
v_gene: TRBV28
CDR3nt: TGTGCCAGCAGTTTTATCCTCGGGGTTGAACAAGAGACCCAGTACTTC
CDR3aa: CASSFILGVEQETQYF

d_gene: -
abundance: -
j_gene: TRBJ2-5
v_gene: TRBV6-5
CDR3nt: TGTGCCAGCAGTTACGCCGGGAGCCAAGAGACCCAGTACTTC
CDR3aa: CASSYAGSQETQYF

d_gene: TRBD2
abundance: -
j_gene: TRBJ2-5
v_gene: TRBV12-3/TRBV12-4
CDR3nt: TGTGCCAGCAGTTTAGTTCTAGCGGGAGAGGGAGAGACCCAGTACTTC
CDR3aa: CASSLVLAGEGETQYF